The clone carrying this TCR beta chain was found many times. Its antigen is undetermined. This sample is part of a study of T cell repertoires in cytomegalovirus infection. Study as a whole: In public TCR beta signatures, there were indications of both CMV infection and matching HLA type. Study findings and constraints: HLA-C-restricted CMV-specific TCR beta clonotypes prevailed in the ex vivo response.

A single record per CDR3 protein comes from TCRdb applying MiXCR to the reads. This table holds approximately 100,000 distinct CDR3 sequences, around 31% found once. Trimming cost V 3 bases and J 3 bases, with 8 bases left between them. The CDR3 sequence is 13 residues long. Germline values: CDR1 SGHTA, CDR2 FQGNSA. This sample comprised CD8+ T cells from cultured PBMCs, obtained from culture after CMV antigen stimulation. The V and J genes are TRBV7-2 and TRBJ1-2, with D unclear. The sequence was collected from a human donor in good health (CMV status not recorded). Some clones in this sample may be carry-over from other donors' samples. CDR3 sequence: CASSFFRDYGYTF. CDR3 nucleotides: TGTGCCAGCAGCTTCTTTCGTGACTATGGCTACACCTTC.